The rows below give T cell receptor beta chains drawn from one sample of a study of graft-versus-host responses after intestinal transplantation. Libraries were prepared by immunoSEQ multiplex PCR; TCRdb keeps only in-frame clonotypes and omits some of them. The sample has about 110,000 clones; roughly 87% are singletons. These receptors' targets are unknown. This sample comprised unstimulated CD4+ T cells sorted from spleen or lymph node cells, obtained before transplant. All receptors derive from a human donor who was the organ donor for an intestinal transplant. The CDR3 runs from the conserved cysteine through the conserved F or W.

>TRBV9|TRBJ1-4|15
CASSITGRGNEKLFF
>TRBV5-6|TRBJ2-5|16
CASSLGRGGVGETQYF
>TRBV5-1|TRBJ1-2|13
CASSPRDPPGYTF
>TRBV28|TRBJ2-7|14
CASNGQGEGYEQYF
>TRBV19|TRBJ1-2|14
CASSRQATNYGYTF
>TRBV11-2|TRBJ2-7|15
CASSSGLASRGEQYF
>TRBV7-2|TRBJ2-6|16
CASSSYDPAGANVLTF
>TRBV7-3|TRBJ1-1|13
CASSASVNTEAFF
>TRBV6-1|TRBJ1-1|16
CASSEKFGQENTEAFF
>TRBV2|TRBJ1-2|17
CASSETRVRTANYGYTF
>TRBV5-4|TRBJ2-4|15
CAFREAILAKNIQYF
>TRBV19|TRBJ2-4|16
CASKAWGEDHKNIQYF
>TRBV4-1|TRBJ2-3|13
CASSQDWQDTQYF
>TRBV7-9|TRBJ2-3|14
CASSSGGSTDTQYF
>TRBV18|TRBJ1-2|15
CASSPPQQSLYGYTF
>TRBV18|TRBJ2-6|15
CASSPPLPGANVLTF
>TRBV7-3|TRBJ2-1|12
CASSKGTGGLFF
>TRBV5-6|TRBJ1-3|15
CASSLRGPAGNTIYF
>TRBV6-1|TRBJ1-1|15
CASTNRGQGNTEAFF
>TRBV9|TRBJ1-1|13
CASSVREGTEAFF
>TRBV10-2|TRBJ1-3|14
CASSESRVGNTIYF
>TRBV7-6|TRBJ2-5|16
CASSILTRTSFETQYF
>TRBV6-5|TRBJ1-1|13
CASSGGVFTEAFF
>TRBV2|TRBJ1-1|13
CASSLGQNTEAFF
>TRBV4-1|TRBJ2-2|17
CASSPGTSGGVTGELFF
>TRBV30|TRBJ1-5|13
CAWSVQNNQPQHF
>TRBV11-3|TRBJ2-5|16
CASSLGGVGAQETQYF
>TRBV15|TRBJ2-3|14
CATSKSRGRDTQYF
>TRBV11-1|TRBJ1-1|14
CASSPGRQGTEAFF
>TRBV18|TRBJ1-3|14
CASSPPPAGNTIYF
>TRBV5-1|TRBJ2-1|12
CASSLQGNEQFF
>TRBV5-6|TRBJ2-7|13
CASSQLGLYEQYF
>TRBV21-1|TRBJ1-2|15
CASSGATGLNYGYTF
>TRBV6-1|TRBJ2-3|14
CASSEALSTDTQYF
>TRBV18|TRBJ2-7|17
CASSPPGGGRSSYEQYF
>TRBV5-1|TRBJ2-6|16
CASAIRTAPGANVLTF
>TRBV6-1|TRBJ2-7|12
CASRRDTGEQYF
>TRBV15|TRBJ2-5|15
CATSGTLPGQETQYF
>TRBV10-3|TRBJ2-1|13
CAISESFRNEQFF
>TRBV7-9|TRBJ2-1|16
CASSPLALSSYNEQFF
>TRBV18|TRBJ1-4|14
CASSPQGTNEKLFF
>TRBV6-6|TRBJ2-1|13
CASSKTGLSEQFF
>TRBV19|TRBJ1-5|18
CASSIQGQGGGSNQPQHF
>TRBV19|TRBJ1-3|16
CASYGRTISSGNTIYF
>TRBV11-2|TRBJ1-2|16
CASSSGAAGASYGYTF
>TRBV19|TRBJ1-3|15
CASMGGAGRGNTIYF
>TRBV18|TRBJ2-6|15
CASSPGSGGANVLTF
>TRBV13|TRBJ1-6|18
CASSPLTSYRSYNSPLHF
>TRBV10-1|TRBJ2-1|16
CASSERSGGARNEQFF
>TRBV28|TRBJ1-2|15
CASSPPDSPLYGYTF
>TRBV10-1|TRBJ1-2|13
CASSGDPAWGYTF
>TRBV14|TRBJ1-6|15
CASSQTTGRNSPLHF
>TRBV5-1|TRBJ2-3|13
CASSLAGTDTQYF
>TRBV5-1|TRBJ2-3|14
CASSPTGVTDTQYF
>TRBV9|TRBJ2-5|16
CASSPDVGTGGGTQYF
>TRBV29-1|TRBJ2-7|15
CSVVLAAGSSYEQYF
>TRBV5-5|.|16
CASSLAGNRGPSEQYF